One sample yielded the 24 T cell receptor beta chains listed below, sequenced in a study of blood T cells in healthy people across ages. A second about 7 to 12 cycle PCR used barcoded and J-beta primers. In TCRdb, the 5' RACE reads were re-called with MiXCR into one record per CDR3 protein. The sample has 500,000 to 700,000 distinct CDR3 sequences, about 28% seen once. The specimen sequenced was blood. The receptor source for this set is a woman of 80 years or more in good health.

In regard to this clonotype: Being one base from a much bigger clone, this may be a read error. The J gene is TRBJ2-1, the V gene TRBV20-1; D may be TRBD1 (5 bases). The length of the CDR3 is 13 residues. CDR1 is DFQATT and CDR2 is SNEGSKA in the germline V gene (reference sequence). In nucleotides, the CDR3 is TGCTGTGCTAGAGTGACAGCCTACAATGAGCAGTTCTTC. It yields the protein CCARVTAYNEQFF.

A note on this clonotype: The junction departs from germline at one end; a sequencing error may be responsible. The chain uses TRBV7-8 and TRBJ2-1, with TRBD1 matching over 7 bases. The germline CDR1 and CDR2 sequences are SGHVS and FQNEAQ. The CDR3 extends over 13 amino acids. CDR3: CASSLAGGQTPLF. The DNA of the CDR3 is TGTGCCAGCAGCTTGGCAGGGGGACAGACTCCTCTCTTC.

The chain uses TRBV7-2 and TRBJ2-5; tentatively, D is TRBD1 or TRBD2 (7 bases each). Deletions cut 2 bases from V and 7 bases from J, with 17 bases between. This CDR3 spans 15 amino acids. Germline CDR1 is SGHTA and CDR2 is FQGNSA. CDR3 amino acids: CASSLQGGPTGTQYF. The CDR3 nucleotides read TGTGCCAGCAGCTTACAGGGGGGGCCCACGGGGACCCAGTACTTC.

Comments on this clonotype: This could be a read error, since a much larger clone is one nucleotide away. The chain has TRBV7-9 and TRBJ2-7; 9 bases are a match to TRBD1. Germline V lookup: CDR1 SEHNR, CDR2 FQNEAQ (reference sequence). The CDR3 has 15 residues. The CDR3 DNA sequence: TGTTCCAGCACCATGACAGGGGGTATAAGCTACGAGCAGTACTTC. Its protein product is CSSTMTGGISYEQYF.

In this sample, this clonotype turned up many times. The chain couples TRBV10-3 to TRBJ1-6, with a tentative D call TRBD1 (5 bases). The CDR3 length is 13 residues. Germline V gene data show CDR1 as ENHRY and CDR2 as SYGVKD. V was trimmed by 2 bases and J by 11 bases, leaving 10 bases between them. The CDR3, as DNA: TGTGCCATCAGTGAGGGGGGTACGGCACCCCTCCACTTT. Its translation is CAISEGGTAPLHF.

This clonotype was picked up many times. CDR3 DNA: TGCGCCAGCAGCTCCCTTCGGGCCCAGACAAATGAGCAGTTCTTC. It codes for CASSSLRAQTNEQFF. The chain joins TRBV5-1 to TRBJ2-1; D is uncertain. The germline gives CDR1 SGHRS, CDR2 YFSETQ. The CDR3 totals 15 residues. The V gene lost 3 bases and the J gene lost 7 bases, with 17 bases spanning the gap.

The chain uses TRBV7-3 and TRBJ1-5; D not certain. The V end was cut by 5 bases, the J end by 4 bases, with 15 bases between. The germline V gene encodes CDR1 SGHTA and CDR2 FQGTGA. CDR3 length equals 15 residues. CDR3 in amino acids: CASSTPVKFNQPQHF. The CDR3 nucleotides read TGTGCCAGCAGCACCCCCGTCAAGTTTAATCAGCCCCAGCATTTT.

This clonotype showed up many times. The chain joins TRBV2 to TRBJ2-5; D may match TRBD1 or TRBD2 (5 bases each). Trimming cost V 6 bases and J 1 base, with 12 bases left between them. CDR3 length equals 14 residues. The germline V gene encodes CDR1 SNHLY and CDR2 FYNNEI. The CDR3 protein is CASSDGTVQETQYF. The DNA of the CDR3 is TGTGCCAGCAGCGATGGGACGGTCCAAGAGACCCAGTACTTC.

This chain uses TRBV7-8 with TRBJ1-5; 7 bases line up with TRBD1. Germline CDR1 SGHVS, CDR2 FQNEAQ. J was trimmed by 1 base and V by 5 bases; bases with no gene match: 8. This CDR3 has 16 residues. In DNA, the CDR3 is TGTGCCAGCAGCCTTCGACAGGGAAGAAGCAATCAGCCCCAGCATTTT. Its translation: CASSLRQGRSNQPQHF.

This clonotype was counted between two and nine times. V is TRBV6-1 and J is TRBJ2-3, with D tentatively TRBD1 (6 bases). CDR1 is MNHNS, CDR2 SASEGT, per germline. This CDR3 contains 16 residues. The V end was cut by 8 bases, the J end by 0 bases, with 18 bases between. CDR3 bases: TGTGCCAGCCGGCTGATGGGGACACGTAGCACAGATACGCAGTATTTT. It yields the protein CASRLMGTRSTDTQYF.

This clonotype showed up many times. The chain employs TRBV20-1 and TRBJ1-5; D remains unclear. Germline V lookup: CDR1 DFQATT, CDR2 SNEGSKA (reference sequence). There are 13 residues in the CDR3. V lost 0 bases and J lost 5, with 8 bases in between. The CDR3 loop reads CSARDSPHQPQHF. The CDR3 coding sequence is TGCAGTGCTAGAGATTCACCTCATCAGCCCCAGCATTTT.

This clonotype was found many times. The chain is built from TRBV7-9 and TRBJ1-2; 7 bases match TRBD1. CDR1 SEHNR and CDR2 FQNEAQ come from the germline V gene (reference sequence). The V gene end was trimmed by 5 bases and the J gene end by 4 bases; junction bases not matched to a gene: 4. This CDR3 has 13 amino acids. CDR3 region: CASSQGGLYGYTF. DNA for the CDR3: TGTGCCAGCAGCCAGGGGGGCCTCTATGGCTACACCTTC.

This clonotype has only a few counts. The rearrangement uses TRBV14 and TRBJ1-2; D is undetermined. Germline CDR1 and CDR2: SGHDN and FVKESK. This CDR3 comprises 15 residues. The V end lost 0 bases, the J end lost 8 bases, and 16 bases lay between the germline ends. CDR3 protein: CASSQDVALAHGYTF. CDR3 bases: TGTGCCAGCAGCCAAGATGTAGCTCTCGCCCACGGCTACACCTTC. The complete variable domain, with remaining parts taken from reference TRBV14 and TRBJ1-2, reads EAGVTQFPSHSVIEKGQTVTLRCDPISGHDNLYWYRRVMGKEIKFLLHFVKESKQDESGMPNNRFLAERTGGTYSTLKVQPAELEDSGVYFCASSQDVALAHGYTFGSGTRLTVV.

As concerns this clonotype: One base away lies a much larger clone, so this may be a sequencing read error. DNA for the CDR3: TGTGCCAGCGGCAATGACAGGGAAGAGACCCAGTACTTC. Its translation is CASGNDREETQYF. The chain recombines TRBV13 with TRBJ2-5; 7 bases map to TRBD1. There are 13 residues in the CDR3. V lost 8 bases and J lost 3; bases outside the gene matches: 6. Germline V gene data show CDR1 as PRHDT and CDR2 as FYEKMQ (reference sequence).

At least ten counts were recorded for this clonotype. V is TRBV5-1 and J is TRBJ1-2; D call uncertain. V lost 1 base to trimming and J lost 6 bases, with 10 bases between them. This CDR3 comprises 13 residues. Germline values: CDR1 SGHRS, CDR2 YFSETQ. For the CDR3, the DNA is TGCGCCAGCAGCTTGCCAGCGGCAGATGGCTACACCTTC. Translated, it gives CASSLPAADGYTF.

This clonotype was counted between two and nine times. This chain connects TRBV6-2 or TRBV6-3 to TRBJ1-1, with 8 positions matching TRBD1. The germline V gene encodes CDR1 MNHEY and CDR2 SVGEGT. J was trimmed by 4 bases and V by 6 bases; bases with no gene match: 4. CDR3 size: 13 residues. CDR3 sequence: CASRLGTGTEAFF. CDR3 bases: TGTGCCAGCAGACTAGGGACAGGCACTGAAGCTTTCTTT.

The chain links TRBV28 to TRBJ1-2, with 7 bases aligning to TRBD1. Germline assignment: CDR1 MDHEN and CDR2 SYDVKM. This CDR3 is built from 15 residues. The V gene end was trimmed by 7 bases and the J gene end by 2 bases; junction bases not matched to a gene: 10. CDR3 sequence: CASTLTGQENYGYTF. The DNA for the CDR3 is TGTGCCAGCACCCTCACAGGACAGGAGAACTATGGCTACACCTTC.

This clonotype was picked up many times. The genes are TRBV7-2 and TRBJ1-2, with unresolved D. The CDR3 covers 14 residues. CDR1 SGHTA and CDR2 FQGNSA come from the germline V gene. Trimming removed 5 bases from V and 4 bases from J, with 14 bases in between. In nucleotides, the CDR3 is TGTGCCAGCAGCCCCTGGGAGGGAGTCTATGGCTACACCTTC. This encodes CASSPWEGVYGYTF.

This clonotype was seen many times. The gene calls are TRBV20-1 and TRBJ1-2, with TRBD1 identical over 8 bases. The germline gives CDR1 DFQATT, CDR2 SNEGSKA (reference sequence). With V trimmed by 0 bases and J by 6 bases, 6 bases remained unmatched. The CDR3 has 14 amino acids. The CDR3 coding sequence is TGCAGTGCTAGAGACTTATTCAGGGGGCATGGCTACACCTTC. Amino acids: CSARDLFRGHGYTF.

V usage is TRBV29-1 and J usage is TRBJ1-1; D perhaps matches TRBD1 (5 bases). Germline V gene sequence: CDR1 SQVTM, CDR2 ANQGSEA. The CDR3 length is 15 residues. V lost 7 bases and J lost 3, with 21 bases in between. CDR3 bases: TGCAGCGCCCGTAGTCCCGGGACTGGGCACACTGAAGCTTTCTTT. It codes for CSARSPGTGHTEAFF.

This clonotype occurred many times. This chain connects TRBV20-1 to TRBJ2-7; D is ambiguous. The CDR3 loop spans 12 amino acids. V gave up 5 bases and J gave up 3 bases, with 11 bases separating them. The germline CDR1 and CDR2 sequences are DFQATT and SNEGSKA (reference sequence). DNA for the CDR3: TGCAGTGCTCTTTCACCGGGCTACGAGCAGTACTTC. This encodes CSALSPGYEQYF.

With respect to this clonotype: Compared with germline, one end of the junction differs, possibly owing to a read error. The chain combines TRBV7-2 with TRBJ1-5; 7 nucleotides line up with TRBD1. The CDR3 contains 14 residues. Per the germline V gene, CDR1 is SGHTA and CDR2 is FQGNSA. This chain's CDR3 is CASNSGTVNQPQHF. CDR3 nucleotides: TGTGCTAGCAACTCTGGGACAGTCAATCAGCCCCAGCATTTT.

A note on this clonotype: A much larger clone sits a single nucleotide away, making a read error possible. This chain uses TRBV7-2 with TRBJ2-7; 7 bases agree with TRBD1. Germline-derived CDR1 and CDR2 are SGHTA and FQGNSA. The CDR3 is 17 amino acids. Trimming removed 1 base from V and 7 bases from J; junction bases left unmatched: 16. In DNA, the CDR3 is TGTGCCAGCAGCTTAGGGCCAGGGGGTCGCGGTTACAATGAGCAGTACTTC. It codes for CASSLGPGGRGYNEQYF. Variable domain in full (rest from reference TRBV7-2 and TRBJ2-7): GAGVSQSPSNKVTEKGKDVELRCDPISGHTALYWYRQSLGQGLEFLIYFQGNSAPDKSGLPSDRFSAERTGGSVSTLTIQRTQQEDSAVYLCASSLGPGGRGYNEQYFGPGTRLTVT.

This clonotype was seen only a few times. The chain carries TRBV7-3 and TRBJ1-1; possibly TRBD1 for D (6 bases). The CDR3 contains 14 residues. V lost 6 bases, J lost 1 base, and 12 bases lay in between. The germline V gene encodes CDR1 SGHTA and CDR2 FQGTGA. Written as DNA, the CDR3 is TGTGCCAGCAGACAGGGAATTGGGAACACTGAAGCTTTCTTT. Its protein is CASRQGIGNTEAFF.